The entry below gives a single TCR beta chain sequence along with its context. The antigen is undetermined. The data derive from a study of response to subunit inactivated influenza vaccine. Whole-study findings and limits: It was the authors' suggestion that each seasonal influenza vaccination recruits few new T cells.

TCRdb redid the calling of the RT-PCR reads with MiXCR, one entry per CDR3 protein. The profile shows 550,000 to 600,000 distinct CDR3 sequences, approximately 10% of them singletons. The CDR3 is made up of 18 amino acids. From germline, CDR1 is SGHRS and CDR2 YFSETQ. V lost 4 bases, J lost 0 bases, and 10 bases stayed unmatched. This receptor was obtained from a middle-aged man who received an inactivated influenza vaccine. The sequenced sample was PBMCs from blood, obtained on the day of vaccination. The V call is TRBV5-1, the J call TRBJ2-6; TRBD1 aligns across 7 bases. CDR3 in amino acids: CASSPRGQQISGANVLTF. The CDR3 DNA sequence: TGCGCCAGCAGCCCGAGGGGACAGCAAATCTCTGGGGCCAACGTCCTGACTTTC.